The 22 T cell receptor beta chains below were found in one sample sequenced in a study of tumor-infiltrating lymphocytes in oesophageal squamous cell carcinoma. TCRdb re-called the PCR reads through MiXCR, storing one row per CDR3 protein. The repertoire holds roughly 10,000 distinct CDR3 sequences, with roughly 57% as singletons. Sequenced sample: esophageal tumor tissue. Every receptor here comes from a female donor with esophageal squamous cell carcinoma.

The rearrangement uses TRBV28 and TRBJ1-2; 9 bases match TRBD1. J gave up 4 bases and V 5 bases, and 5 bases lay outside the gene matches. Germline loops: CDR1 MDHEN, CDR2 SYDVKM. The length of the CDR3 is 14 residues. CDR3 bases: TGTGCCAGCAGTCCGGGACAGGGCCTCTATGGCTACACCTTC. It translates to CASSPGQGLYGYTF.

This clonotype has just a few counts. Just one base apart from a much larger clone, this may be a read error. The gene calls are TRBV11-3 and TRBJ2-1; the D is unclear. Germline CDR1 SGHNT, CDR2 YENEEA. The CDR3 spans 12 residues. The ends were cut back, 0 bases at V and 10 bases at J, with 7 bases in the middle. The CDR3 DNA reads TGTGCCAGCAGCTTAGATCGGTTCGAGCAGTTCTTC. Protein sequence: CASSLDRFEQFF.

This clonotype was counted only a few times. The chain joins TRBV7-7 to TRBJ1-1; 9 bases are shared with TRBD1. This CDR3 is 14 amino acids long. Germline assignment: CDR1 SSHAT and CDR2 FNYEAQ (reference sequence). The CDR3 coding sequence is TGTGCTGTACAGGGGGCAGCGAAGGACACTGAAGCTTTCTTT. This sequence encodes CAVQGAAKDTEAFF.

The V and J genes are TRBV7-6 and TRBJ2-4; 8 bases are a match to TRBD1. The J call may be mistaken, given a closer DNA end match to TRBJ2-1. This CDR3 comprises 14 residues. Germline values: CDR1 SGHVS, CDR2 FNYEAQ. DNA of the CDR3: TGTGCCAGCAGCCCTGGACAGGGACGGAGGGAGCAGTTCTTC. This translates into CASSPGQGRREQFF.

By its share, this clonotype is medium-sized. J is TRBJ2-1 and V is TRBV24-1; D could derive from TRBD1 or TRBD2 (6 bases each). The V end lost 6 bases, the J end lost 2 bases, and 22 bases lay between the germline ends. Germline values: CDR1 KGHDR, CDR2 SFDVKD. The CDR3 spans 18 residues. CDR3 in amino acids: CATSSGGERVPPYNEQFF. CDR3 DNA sequence: TGTGCCACCAGTAGTGGGGGCGAGCGGGTCCCTCCCTACAATGAGCAGTTCTTC.

The chain is built from TRBV5-1 and TRBJ1-1, with TRBD2 matching over 11 bases. The end of the DNA fits TRBJ2-1 better, so the J call may be wrong. The CDR3 spans 15 residues. Germline V gene sequence: CDR1 SGHRS, CDR2 YFSETQ. In nucleotides, the CDR3 is TGCGCCAGCAGCGAGACTAGCGGGACTTACAATGAGCAGTTCTTC. Its translation: CASSETSGTYNEQFF.

CDR3 sequence reads: CASSLAGSVYEQYF. CDR3 sequence (DNA): TGTGCCAGCAGCTTAGCGGGGAGTGTCTACGAGCAGTACTTC. The V and J genes are TRBV7-8 and TRBJ2-7, with D possibly matching TRBD2 (5 bases). Germline V CDR1 and CDR2: SGHVS, FQNEAQ. Trimming took off 0 bases at V and 3 bases at J, with 9 bases between the two ends. The length of the CDR3 is 14 residues.

The chain employs TRBV7-9 and TRBJ2-5; D remains unclear. With the DNA end fitting TRBJ2-1 better, the J assignment may be wrong. The germline gives CDR1 SEHNR, CDR2 FQNEAQ (reference sequence). This CDR3 has 14 amino acids. CDR3 DNA: TGTGCCAGCAGCCCACAGAACCAGGTGCATGAGCAGTTCTTC. Its translation is CASSPQNQVHEQFF.

Sample share makes this clonotype medium-sized. The chain joins TRBV5-1 to TRBJ2-3; D unresolved. The length of the CDR3 is 14 residues. Germline V gene lookup returns CDR1 SGHRS and CDR2 YFSETQ. V lost 4 bases and J 4 bases, leaving 13 bases between the germline ends. CDR3 sequence: CASSLTPAADTQYF. Written as DNA, the CDR3 is TGCGCCAGCAGCCTCACGCCGGCGGCAGATACGCAGTATTTT.

This clonotype ranks as medium-sized. The V call is TRBV24-1, the J call TRBJ2-1; weak D call: TRBD2 (5 bases). Looked up from germline, CDR1 is KGHDR and CDR2 is SFDVKD. CDR3 length equals 13 residues. V gave up 4 bases and J gave up 7 bases, with 10 bases separating them. CDR3 amino acids: CATSDPGLNEQFF. The CDR3 nucleotides read TGTGCCACCAGTGACCCCGGACTGAATGAGCAGTTCTTC.

This clonotype is medium-sized by share. The CDR3 loop reads CASSFTYEQYF. CDR3 DNA: TGTGCCAGCAGTTTTACCTACGAGCAGTACTTC. This sequence joins TRBV6-1 and TRBJ2-7; D is uncertain. Between the trimmed V and J ends, which lost 5 bases and 2 bases, there was a span of 4 bases. Germline values: CDR1 MNHNS, CDR2 SASEGT. The length of the CDR3 is 11 residues.

The chain links TRBV7-8 to TRBJ2-5; 9 nucleotides match TRBD2. CDR3 size: 16 residues. Losses at the gene ends were 7 bases for V and 4 bases for J; bases not matched to a gene: 13. From germline, CDR1 is SGHVS and CDR2 FQNEAQ. CDR3 nucleotides: TGTGCCAGCATCACCGTCACGGCGGGAGGGGGAGAGACCCAGTACTTC. It specifies CASITVTAGGGETQYF.

The chain joins TRBV7-2 to TRBJ2-4; 7 positions agree with TRBD1. This CDR3 region has 16 residues. With 5 bases clipped from V and 1 base from J, the junction kept 8 bases outside the gene matches. The germline CDR1 and CDR2 sequences are SGHTA and FQGNSA. The CDR3 loop reads CASSPDRAEAKNIQYF. The CDR3 DNA reads as TGTGCCAGCAGCCCAGACAGGGCGGAGGCCAAAAACATTCAGTACTTC.

The CDR3 sequence is CASSRLRQQETQYF. The CDR3 region has the DNA TGTGCCAGCAGTAGGCTGAGGCAGCAAGAGACCCAGTACTTC. The chain recombines TRBV7-1 with TRBJ2-5; D not resolved. TRBV7-1 is designated an ORF whose function remains uncertain. This CDR3 is 14 amino acids long. V lost 6 bases and J 2 bases, leaving 13 bases between the germline ends.

In nucleotides, the CDR3 is TGTGCCAGCCGGGACACTGACTACAATGAGCAGTTCTTC. Translated: CASRDTDYNEQFF. The chain recombines TRBV12-3 or TRBV12-4 with TRBJ2-5; D may be TRBD1 (6 bases). The DNA end is more similar to TRBJ2-1, so the J call may be wrong. This CDR3 is built from 13 residues.

This clonotype was seen a few times. This chain joins TRBV7-9 and TRBJ2-5; D is possibly TRBD2 (6 bases). The CDR3 is 14 amino acids. CDR1 is SEHNR and CDR2 is FQNEAQ in the germline V gene (reference sequence). Trimming cost V 0 bases and J 5 bases, with 10 bases left between them. The chain's CDR3 is CASSLAGAGETQYF. The CDR3 DNA sequence: TGTGCCAGCAGCTTAGCTGGGGCGGGGGAGACCCAGTACTTC.

The rearrangement uses TRBV12-3 or TRBV12-4 and TRBJ2-5; 9 bases map to TRBD1. J lost 5 bases, V lost 4 bases, and 5 bases had no gene match. This CDR3 region has 14 residues. The CDR3 sequence: CASSSLGTGETQYF. The CDR3 coding sequence is TGTGCCAGCAGTTCCCTGGGGACAGGGGAGACCCAGTACTTC.

By proportion, this clonotype is medium-sized. The chain combines TRBV23-1 with TRBJ2-1; possible D gene TRBD1, 5 bases. TRBV23-1 is given ORF status, its function remaining uncertain. V was pared by 2 bases and J by 8 bases, with 13 bases between. The CDR3 length is 14 residues. CDR3 protein: CASSQARAVDEQFF. CDR3 DNA: TGCGCCAGCAGTCAAGCCAGGGCCGTTGATGAGCAGTTCTTC.

As regards this clonotype: A much more abundant neighbour one base away suggests this may be a read error. The V gene is TRBV7-4, the J gene TRBJ2-1, with D maybe TRBD2 (6 bases). Judging by the DNA end, TRBJ2-7 fits better; the J call may be wrong. This CDR3 region has 14 residues. Germline assignment: CDR1 SGHVT and CDR2 SQSDAQ. CDR3 DNA sequence: TGTGCCAGCAGCTTAGGGGGGACTTCCAATGAGCAGTACTTC. As protein: CASSLGGTSNEQYF.

V and J are TRBV27 and TRBJ2-3, with unresolved D. Per the germline V gene, CDR1 is MNHEY and CDR2 is SMNVEV (reference sequence). V was pared by 6 bases and J by 2 bases, with 12 bases between. The CDR3 loop spans 14 amino acids. In DNA form, the CDR3 reads TGTGCCAGCAGCCCGCCTTGGCACACAGATACGCAGTATTTT. Its protein is CASSPPWHTDTQYF.

The V gene is TRBV7-2, the J gene TRBJ2-5, with D tentatively TRBD2 (6 bases). The length of the CDR3 is 16 residues. Trimming stripped 1 base from V and 11 bases from J, with 23 bases between. The germline gives CDR1 SGHTA, CDR2 FQGNSA. This chain's CDR3 is CASSLGPWGLEARQYF. The CDR3 DNA reads TGTGCCAGCAGCTTAGGACCTTGGGGACTTGAGGCGCGGCAGTACTTC.

The V and J genes are TRBV7-8 and TRBJ2-1; 10 bases align to TRBD1. Near its end, the DNA agrees better with TRBJ2-7, so the J call may be wrong. CDR1 is SGHVS and CDR2 is FQNEAQ in the germline V gene. The CDR3 totals 13 residues. CDR3 protein: CASSFGQGGEQYF. The CDR3 DNA sequence: TGTGCCAGCAGCTTTGGACAGGGGGGGGAGCAGTACTTC.